This T cell receptor (beta chain) is from a study of OX40 agonist ivuxolimab in advanced cancers. Trimming took off 2 bases at V and 9 bases at J, with 17 bases between the two ends. The CDR3 consists of 15 residues. Germline V lookup: CDR1 MNHEY, CDR2 SVGAGI. This clone was seen a single time. TCRdb's copy holds only in-frame clones and misses some; the assay was immunoSEQ multiplex PCR. The sample records over 70,000 clones, approximately 86% being singletons. This sequence was found in an adult with an advanced solid tumor such as melanoma, head and neck, liver or kidney cancer. The sequencing here drew on CD4+ or CD8+ T cells sorted from blood, taken in a trial of the OX40 agonist ivuxolimab. The J gene is TRBJ1-3, the V gene TRBV6-5, with D perhaps matching TRBD1 (6 bases). CDR3 sequence: CASSYGRTAGGTIYF. In DNA form, the CDR3 reads TGTGCCAGCAGTTACGGCCGGACAGCCGGGGGCACCATATATTTT.